The sequence of this T cell receptor beta chain was determined in a study of neurological immune-mediated disorders. This clonotype occurred many times. There are 19 residues in the CDR3. In germline, CDR1 is SGHAT, CDR2 FQNNGV. Germline trimming cut 1 base from V and 0 bases from J; bases unmatched to any gene: 13. Via MiXCR, TCRdb re-called the 5' RACE reads, giving one row per CDR3 protein. The repertoire has 40,000 to 50,000 distinct CDR3 sequences, approximately 10% of them found once; the top ten carry 21%. The rearrangement joins TRBV11-2 to TRBJ1-1, with 8 bases lining up with TRBD1. Sample: PBMCs. This TCR came from a woman aged 40 to 55 with HTLV-1-associated myelopathy (HAM/TSP). In nucleotides, the CDR3 is TGTGCCAGCAGCTTAGGACAGGGGTTCAGTCTCTGGATGAACACTGAAGCTTTCTTT. Protein product: CASSLGQGFSLWMNTEAFF.